This T cell receptor (beta chain) came from a study of cytomegalovirus exposure and HLA in healthy donors. V lost 4 bases to trimming and J lost 1 base; unmatched junction nucleotides: 8. The CDR3 runs 16 residues. Germline V lookup: CDR1 SGHNT, CDR2 YYREEE (reference sequence). Use of 60 Vbeta and 13 Jbeta primers characterized the PCR. The table came from immunoSEQ multiplex PCR; TCRdb's copy has only in-frame clones and leaves some out. The sample holds 160,000 or so clones, around 83% seen once. This clonotype was obtained from a young woman in good health and CMV-seronegative. The sequencing input was PBMCs. V and J are TRBV5-4 and TRBJ2-7; 10 bases line up with TRBD2. CDR3 DNA: TGTGCCAGCAGCACGCCGGGACTAGCGTATTCCTACGAGCAGTACTTC. Translating it yields CASSTPGLAYSYEQYF. The full variable domain, rest sourced from reference TRBV5-4 and TRBJ2-7, is ETGVTQSPTHLIKTRGQQVTLRCSSQSGHNTVSWYQQALGQGPQFIFQYYREEENGRGNFPPRFSGLQFPNYSSELNVNALELDDSALYLCASSTPGLAYSYEQYFGPGTRLTVT.